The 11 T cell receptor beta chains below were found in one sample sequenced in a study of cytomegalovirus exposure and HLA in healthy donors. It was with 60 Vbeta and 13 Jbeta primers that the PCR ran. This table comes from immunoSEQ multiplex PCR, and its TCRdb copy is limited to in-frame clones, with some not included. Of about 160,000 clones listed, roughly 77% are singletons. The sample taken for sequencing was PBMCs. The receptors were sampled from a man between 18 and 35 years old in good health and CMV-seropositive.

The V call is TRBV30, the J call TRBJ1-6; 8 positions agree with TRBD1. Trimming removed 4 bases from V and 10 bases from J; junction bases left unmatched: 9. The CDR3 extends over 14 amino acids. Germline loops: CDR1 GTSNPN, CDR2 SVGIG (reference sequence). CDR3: CAWTSGGGESPLHF. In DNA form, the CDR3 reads TGTGCCTGGACCTCAGGGGGCGGGGAGTCACCCCTCCACTTT.

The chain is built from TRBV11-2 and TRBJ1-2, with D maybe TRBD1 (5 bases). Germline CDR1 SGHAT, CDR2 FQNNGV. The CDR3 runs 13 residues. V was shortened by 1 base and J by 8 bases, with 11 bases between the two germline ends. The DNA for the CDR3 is TGTGCCAGCAGCTTAGCTAAAGGGGAAGGCTACACCTTC. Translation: CASSLAKGEGYTF.

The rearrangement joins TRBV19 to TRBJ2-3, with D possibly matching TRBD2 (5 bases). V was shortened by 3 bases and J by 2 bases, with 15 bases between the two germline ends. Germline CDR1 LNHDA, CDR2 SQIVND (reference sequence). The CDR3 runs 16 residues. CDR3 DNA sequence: TGTGCCAGTAGTATTAAAGGGTCTAGCAACACAGATACGCAGTATTTT. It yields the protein CASSIKGSSNTDTQYF.

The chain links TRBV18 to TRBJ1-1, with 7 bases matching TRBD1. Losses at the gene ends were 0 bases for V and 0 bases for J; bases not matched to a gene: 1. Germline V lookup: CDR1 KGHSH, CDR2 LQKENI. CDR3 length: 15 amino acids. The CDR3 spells CASSPPGQMNTEAFF. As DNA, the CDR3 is TGTGCCAGCTCACCACCGGGACAGATGAACACTGAAGCTTTCTTT.

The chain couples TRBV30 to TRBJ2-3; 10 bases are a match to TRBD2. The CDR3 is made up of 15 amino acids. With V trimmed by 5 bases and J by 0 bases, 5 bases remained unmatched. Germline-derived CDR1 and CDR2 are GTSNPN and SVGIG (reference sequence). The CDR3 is CAWYKRGGSTDTQYF. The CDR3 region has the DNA TGTGCCTGGTATAAGCGGGGGGGGAGCACAGATACGCAGTATTTT.

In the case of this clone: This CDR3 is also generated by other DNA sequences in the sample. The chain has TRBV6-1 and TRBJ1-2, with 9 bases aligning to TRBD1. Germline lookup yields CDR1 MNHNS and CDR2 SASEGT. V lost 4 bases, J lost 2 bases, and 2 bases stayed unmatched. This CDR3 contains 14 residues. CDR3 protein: CASSATGGNYGYTF. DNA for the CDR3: TGTGCCAGCAGTGCCACAGGGGGCAACTATGGCTACACCTTC.

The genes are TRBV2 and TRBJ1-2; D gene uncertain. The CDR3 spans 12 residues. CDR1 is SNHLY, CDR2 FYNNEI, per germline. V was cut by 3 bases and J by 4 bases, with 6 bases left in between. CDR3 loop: CASSDRIYGYTF. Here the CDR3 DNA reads TGTGCCAGCAGTGACAGAATCTATGGCTACACCTTC.

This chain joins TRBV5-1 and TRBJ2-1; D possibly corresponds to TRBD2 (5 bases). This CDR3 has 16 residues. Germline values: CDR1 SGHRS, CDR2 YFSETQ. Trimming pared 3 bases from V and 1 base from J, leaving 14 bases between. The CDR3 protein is CASSSISGDSYNEQFF. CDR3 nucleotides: TGCGCCAGCAGCTCCATAAGCGGAGATTCCTACAATGAGCAGTTCTTC.

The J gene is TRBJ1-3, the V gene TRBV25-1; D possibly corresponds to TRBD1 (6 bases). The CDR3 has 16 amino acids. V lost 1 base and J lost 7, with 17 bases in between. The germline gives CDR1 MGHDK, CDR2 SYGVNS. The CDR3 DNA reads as TGTGCCAGCAGTGAATTGGGGGACAAGGTTTCGAACACCATATATTTT. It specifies CASSELGDKVSNTIYF.

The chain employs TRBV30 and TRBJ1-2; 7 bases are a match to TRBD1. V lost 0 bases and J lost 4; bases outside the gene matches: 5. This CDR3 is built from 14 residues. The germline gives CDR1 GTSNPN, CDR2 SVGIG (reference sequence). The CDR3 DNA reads TGTGCCTGGAGTGTAAGGGGGCGCGGCTATGGCTACACCTTC. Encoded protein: CAWSVRGRGYGYTF.

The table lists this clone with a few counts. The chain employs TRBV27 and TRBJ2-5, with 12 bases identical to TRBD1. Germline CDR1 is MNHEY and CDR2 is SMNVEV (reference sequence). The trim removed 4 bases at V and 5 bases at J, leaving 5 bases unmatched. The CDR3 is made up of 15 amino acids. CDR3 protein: CASSSGTGGAETQYF. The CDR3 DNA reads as TGTGCCAGCAGTTCCGGGACAGGGGGCGCGGAGACCCAGTACTTC.